The text below deals with one T cell receptor beta chain. Its specific antigen is unknown. No much larger clone exists at a distance of one base, and base qualities are not known. The CDR3 holds 17 amino acids from the cysteine to the phenylalanine. CDR3 DNA is the only sequence kept; it has 51 bases, read in frame from the first base. The germline V gene supplies CDR1 MGHRA and CDR2 YSYEKL. From V the trimming removes 2 bases and from J it removes 0 bases, while the gene matches leave 6 bases of the junction unaccounted for. TCRbeta CDR3 regions were amplified from genomic DNA by means of the immunoSEQ Assay, a bias-controlled multiplex PCR. The authors' analysis ran thus. The number of nucleated cells in each sample was estimated from the amplification of reference gene primers within the assay. To quantify the absolute abundance of each unique TCRbeta CDR3 rearrangement, sequence reads were collapsed and filtered. For each sample, productive Simpson clonality was calculated by taking the square root of Simpson's diversity index across productive rearrangements. The table comes from immuneACCESS by way of TCRdb, which keeps in-frame sequences with V and J called. Part of the clones is missing from these tables; in studies checked, under half for an unresolved V gene and the rest for unknown reasons. D and trimming were read from the DNA, whereas the V and J calls and clone size are those reported in that table. Across this sample there are tens of thousands of clones, with approximately 88% seen only once. 9.5% to 15% of the sample comes from the top ten.

This sample was taken from a study of blood T cell repertoires in COVID-19 (dated by TCRdb to 2019 to 2021). As for the study more broadly: Collaborator samples came from the United States, Italy and Spain and covered acute and convalescent phases of COVID-19. A de-identified subject ID, COVID-19 status, age in years and sex were almost always included in the sample metadata. The prospective study material was composed of cDNA or gDNA derived from T cells, B-cell-depleted T cells, or PBMCs. Deeply sampled blood TCRbeta repertoires from subjects exposed to, actively infected with, or recovered from COVID-19 were included in the dataset. A freely available public database, intended as a resource for researchers studying the immune response to SARS-CoV-2, is where the repertoires were released. Samples came from the ongoing ImmuneRACE study (first 160 participants) plus 1,254 subjects from 6 global collaborators. Where available, HLA class I and class II types were obtained from metadata supplied by the sample provider rather than from assay-based typing.

The collaborating institutions used their own protocols to collect whole blood in K2EDTA tubes. Collaborator samples were shipped for TCRbeta analysis as frozen whole blood, isolated PBMCs, or DNA extracted from either sample type. General conclusions and limits of the study: Clinical and demographic metadata were provided uncurated, with the amount varying by source and participant.

This receptor was obtained from a human donor with active COVID-19. The donor label of this sample is uncertain. Sequencing used peripheral blood. The chain joins TRBV4-1 to TRBJ2-1, with 8 middle bases fitting TRBD2. Read as DNA, the sequence is TGCGCCAGCAGCCAATCGGGACTAGTGGGCTCCTACAATGAGCAGTTCTTC. Translation gives CASSQSGLVGSYNEQFF.